This T cell receptor (beta chain) stems from a study of control samples from healthy donors and cancer patients. TCRdb keeps only in-frame clones here, not all; method: immunoSEQ multiplex PCR. Of about 82,000 clones listed, about 90% were seen once; the top ten hold 15% to 25%. V was pared by 6 bases and J by 1 base, with 4 bases between. There are 11 residues in the CDR3. Germline values: CDR1 MNHEY, CDR2 SVGEGT. This clonotype was obtained from a man in his fifties in good health. The material sequenced was blood. The chain links TRBV6-2 or TRBV6-3 to TRBJ2-7; no firm D call. DNA of the CDR3: TGTGCCAGCAGCGATTCCTACGAGCAGTACTTC. Its protein product is CASSDSYEQYF.